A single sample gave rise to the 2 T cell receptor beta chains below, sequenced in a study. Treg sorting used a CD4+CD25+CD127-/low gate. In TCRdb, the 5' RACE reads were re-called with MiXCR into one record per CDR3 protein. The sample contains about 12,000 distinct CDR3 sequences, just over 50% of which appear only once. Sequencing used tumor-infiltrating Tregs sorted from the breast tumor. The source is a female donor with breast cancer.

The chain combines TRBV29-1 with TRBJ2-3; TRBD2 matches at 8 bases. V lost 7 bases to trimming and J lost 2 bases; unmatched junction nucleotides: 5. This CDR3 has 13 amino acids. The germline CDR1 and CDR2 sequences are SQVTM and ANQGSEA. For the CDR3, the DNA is TGCAGCGCAATTAGCGGGACCACAGATACGCAGTATTTT. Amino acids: CSAISGTTDTQYF.

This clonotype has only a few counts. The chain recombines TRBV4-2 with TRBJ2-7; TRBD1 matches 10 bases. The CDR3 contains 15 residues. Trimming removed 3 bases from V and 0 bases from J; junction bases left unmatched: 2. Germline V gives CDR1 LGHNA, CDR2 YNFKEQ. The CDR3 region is CASSQGQGSSYEQYF. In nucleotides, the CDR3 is TGTGCCAGCAGCCAGGGACAGGGGAGCTCCTACGAGCAGTACTTC.